The 8 T cell receptor beta chains presented below share a single source sample, sequenced in a study of CD4 and CD8 cells across lung adenocarcinoma regions. TCRdb recomputed calls from the PCR reads with MiXCR, one row per CDR3 protein. The table lists more than 6,000 distinct CDR3 sequences, approximately 50% of them singletons. The sequencing sample was made of CD4+ T cells from the center of a lung tumor. These TCRs come from a female donor with lung adenocarcinoma. The CD4 and CD8 labels of this study may be unreliable.

V usage is TRBV6-1 and J usage is TRBJ2-1; D is uncertain. Germline CDR1 reads MNHNS; CDR2 reads SASEGT. The CDR3 covers 13 residues. V lost 2 bases, J lost 3 bases, and 5 bases lay in between. The CDR3 DNA is TGTGCCAGCAGTGAAATCTACTACAATGAGCAGTTCTTC. It translates to CASSEIYYNEQFF.

This rearrangement joins TRBV6-5 to TRBJ2-5; 7 bases match TRBD1. In germline, CDR1 is MNHEY, CDR2 SVGAGI. CDR3 size: 16 residues. Losses at the gene ends were 0 bases for V and 6 bases for J; bases not matched to a gene: 10. The CDR3 loop is CASSYSRMAGGKTQYF. The DNA of the CDR3 is TGTGCCAGCAGTTACTCTAGGATGGCAGGGGGAAAGACCCAGTACTTC.

The chain has TRBV6-5 and TRBJ2-1; TRBD2 matches 7 bases. J lost 7 bases, V lost 0 bases, and 6 bases had no gene match. CDR1 and CDR2 (germline): MNHEY, SVGAGI. The CDR3 is 15 amino acids. This CDR3 is CASSYSGGSGNEQFF. The CDR3 DNA follows: TGTGCCAGCAGTTACTCTGGCGGGAGCGGTAATGAGCAGTTCTTC.

The chain is built from TRBV6-1 and TRBJ2-3; D uncertain. The V gene's germline CDR1 is MNHNS and CDR2 SASEGT. The CDR3 is 15 amino acids. Between the trimmed V and J ends, which lost 1 base and 12 bases, there was a span of 20 bases. CDR3 DNA: TGTGCCAGCAGTGAAGGACATCTTAGCACAGAGACCCAGTATTTT. As protein: CASSEGHLSTETQYF.

This clonotype is deemed medium-sized. This chain uses TRBV5-1 with TRBJ2-5; D is uncertain. Trimming pared 0 bases from V and 4 bases from J, leaving 10 bases between. Germline V gene data show CDR1 as SGHRS and CDR2 as YFSETQ. This CDR3 spans 14 amino acids. Written as DNA, the CDR3 is TGCGCCAGCAGCTTGGCCGGATCTAGAGAGACCCAGTACTTC. Translating gives CASSLAGSRETQYF.

This clonotype came up a few times. The chain uses TRBV4-1 and TRBJ2-3, with D tentatively TRBD2 (6 bases). The CDR3 sequence is 16 residues long. Trimming shortened V by 4 bases and J by 1 base, and 15 bases separated the two germline ends. Germline V CDR1 and CDR2: MGHRA, YSYEKL. The CDR3 loop reads CASSPEEGLGTDTQYF. CDR3 nucleotides: TGCGCCAGCAGCCCAGAGGAGGGATTGGGCACAGATACGCAGTATTTT.

The V call is TRBV27, the J call TRBJ2-1; D remains ambiguous. Trimming cost V 2 bases and J 8 bases, with 10 bases left between them. The CDR3 runs 13 residues. CDR1 and CDR2 from the germline V gene are MNHEY and SMNVEV (reference sequence). The CDR3 loop is CASSLGLHDEQFF. Written as DNA, the CDR3 is TGTGCCAGCAGTTTAGGCCTCCACGATGAGCAGTTCTTC.

Comment on this clonotype: The junction departs from germline at one end; a sequencing error may be responsible. The CDR3 DNA reads TGTGCCAGCACCAACCTCGGCGGGGGGGCAAACATTCAGTATTTC. Translating it yields CASTNLGGGANIQYF. V is TRBV27 and J is TRBJ2-4, with 9 bases fitting TRBD2. Looked up from germline, CDR1 is MNHEY and CDR2 is SMNVEV (reference sequence). The CDR3 spans 15 residues.